The T cell receptor beta chain described here comes from a study of radiation and T cells in renal cell carcinoma. Trimming removed 0 bases at V and 1 base at J, with 13 bases between. Germline loops: CDR1 SGHVS, CDR2 FNYEAQ. CDR3 length equals 16 residues. The protocol was immunoSEQ multiplex PCR, while the TCRdb copy is restricted to in-frame clones and leaves out a portion. This sample has 140,000 or so clones, with approximately 86% found just once. Overall study results and limits: From baseline, blood top tumor clonotypes peaked at 2 weeks post-radiation.

For this clone: Its antigen is not identified.

As to time point: blood 4 weeks post-SBRT, at nephrectomy. Treatment given: 15 Gy SBRT to primary tumor, nephrectomy 4 weeks later. Nephrectomy followed 15 Gy stereotactic body radiation by 4 weeks. The tumor was a clear cell renal cell carcinoma. This specimen consisted of blood, obtained from a patient whose treatment included radiotherapy and nephrectomy. The chain is built from TRBV7-6 and TRBJ2-7, with D tentatively TRBD1 (5 bases). The source of this sequence is a woman between 45 and 65 years old with renal cell carcinoma. The chain's CDR3 is CASSLAQGKGSYEQYF. The CDR3 DNA is TGTGCCAGCAGCTTAGCGCAGGGTAAGGGGTCCTACGAGCAGTACTTC. Variable domain in full (rest from reference TRBV7-6 and TRBJ2-7): GAGVSQSPRYKVTKRGQDVALRCDPISGHVSLYWYRQALGQGPEFLTYFNYEAQQDKSGLPNDRFSAERPEGSISTLTIQRTEQRDSAMYRCASSLAQGKGSYEQYFGPGTRLTVT.